This TCR beta chain was identified in a study of shared clonotypes between healthy human individuals. About the study: Donor ages ranged 18 to 49 years: a couple of women, a few men.

CDR3 length: 15 amino acids. The V gene's germline CDR1 is SGDLS and CDR2 YYNGEE. V trimming: 0 bases; J trimming: 5 bases; junction bases outside the gene matches: 1. The repertoire was sequenced with immunoSEQ multiplex PCR; TCRdb's copy has only in-frame clones and lacks some. Of millions of clones in the sample, approximately 93% were seen once. This clone was recorded once. What it binds is not known. CD4+ cells were split into CD45RA+ naive and CD45RA-negative memory subsets. Whole-study findings and limits: The study generally estimated greater richness for naive than memory subsets.

The V gene is TRBV9, the J gene TRBJ2-1; 11 bases match TRBD2. This receptor was identified in a man aged 18 to 30 in good health. Some clones in this sample may be carry-over from other donors' samples. The sample comprised naive CD4+ T cells from PBMCs. Subset specified: CD45RA+ positively selected. CDR3 residues: CASSVASGGHNEQFF. The CDR3 DNA is TGTGCCAGCAGCGTAGCTAGCGGGGGGCACAATGAGCAGTTCTTC.